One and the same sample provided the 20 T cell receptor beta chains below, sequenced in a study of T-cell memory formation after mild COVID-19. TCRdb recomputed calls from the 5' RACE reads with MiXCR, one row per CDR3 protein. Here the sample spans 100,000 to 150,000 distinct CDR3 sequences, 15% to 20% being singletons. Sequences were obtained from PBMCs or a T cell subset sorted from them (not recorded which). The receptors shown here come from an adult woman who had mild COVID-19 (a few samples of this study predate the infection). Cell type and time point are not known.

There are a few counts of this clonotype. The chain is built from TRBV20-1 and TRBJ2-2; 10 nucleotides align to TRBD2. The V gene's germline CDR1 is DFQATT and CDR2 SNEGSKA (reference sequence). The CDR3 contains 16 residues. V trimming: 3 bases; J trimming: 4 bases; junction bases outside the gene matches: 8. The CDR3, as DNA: TGCAGTGCTAGTTTCGGGGTAGCGGGAGGCACCGGGGAGCTGTTTTTT. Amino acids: CSASFGVAGGTGELFF.

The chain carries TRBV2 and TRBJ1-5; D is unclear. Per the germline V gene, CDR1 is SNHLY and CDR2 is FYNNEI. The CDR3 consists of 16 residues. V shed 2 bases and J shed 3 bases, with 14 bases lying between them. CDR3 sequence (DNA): TGTGCCAGCAGTGAATTTGGGATAGGGTACAATCAGCCCCAGCATTTT. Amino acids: CASSEFGIGYNQPQHF.

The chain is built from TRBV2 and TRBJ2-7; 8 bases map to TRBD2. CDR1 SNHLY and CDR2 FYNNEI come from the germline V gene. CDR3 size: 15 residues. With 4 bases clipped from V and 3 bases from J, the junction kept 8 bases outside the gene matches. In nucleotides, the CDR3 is TGTGCCAGCAGTGGACGAGCGGGGGTAGGCTACGAGCAGTACTTC. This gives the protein CASSGRAGVGYEQYF.

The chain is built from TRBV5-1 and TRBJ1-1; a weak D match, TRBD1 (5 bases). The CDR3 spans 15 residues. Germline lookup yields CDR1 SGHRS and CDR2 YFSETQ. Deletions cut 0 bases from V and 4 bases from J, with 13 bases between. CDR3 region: CASSLERLGGTEAFF. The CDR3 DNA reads TGCGCCAGCAGCTTGGAGCGGTTGGGGGGCACTGAAGCTTTCTTT.

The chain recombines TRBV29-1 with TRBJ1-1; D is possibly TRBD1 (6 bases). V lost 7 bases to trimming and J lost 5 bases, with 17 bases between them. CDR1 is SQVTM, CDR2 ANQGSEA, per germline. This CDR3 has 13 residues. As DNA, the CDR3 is TGCAGCGCCGAAGGGGGGGAGAGGACTGAAGCTTTCTTT. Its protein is CSAEGGERTEAFF.

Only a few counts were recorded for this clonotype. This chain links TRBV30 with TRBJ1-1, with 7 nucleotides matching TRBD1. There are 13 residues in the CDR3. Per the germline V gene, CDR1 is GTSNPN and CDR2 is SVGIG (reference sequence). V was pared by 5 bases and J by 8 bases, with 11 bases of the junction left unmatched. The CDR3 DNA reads TGTGCCTGGGTTGGGGACAGAGGACAAGAAGCTTTCTTT. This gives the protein CAWVGDRGQEAFF. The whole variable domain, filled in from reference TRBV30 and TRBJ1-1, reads SQTIHQWPATLVQPVGSPLSLECTVEGTSNPNLYWYRQAAGRGLQLLFYSVGIGQISSEVPQNLSASRPQDRQFILSSKKLLLSDSGFYLCAWVGDRGQEAFFGQGTRLTVV.

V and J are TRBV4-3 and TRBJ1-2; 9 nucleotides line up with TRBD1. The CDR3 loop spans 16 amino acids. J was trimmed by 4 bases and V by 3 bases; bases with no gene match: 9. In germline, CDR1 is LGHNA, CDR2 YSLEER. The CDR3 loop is CASSHITGQGSYGYTF. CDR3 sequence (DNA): TGCGCCAGCAGCCACATAACGGGACAGGGAAGCTATGGCTACACCTTC.

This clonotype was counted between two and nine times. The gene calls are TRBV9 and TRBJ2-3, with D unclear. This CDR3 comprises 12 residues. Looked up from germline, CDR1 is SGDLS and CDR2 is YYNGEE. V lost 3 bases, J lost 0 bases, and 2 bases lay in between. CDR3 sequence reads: CASSASTDTQYF. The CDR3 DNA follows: TGTGCCAGCAGCGCTAGCACAGATACGCAGTATTTT.

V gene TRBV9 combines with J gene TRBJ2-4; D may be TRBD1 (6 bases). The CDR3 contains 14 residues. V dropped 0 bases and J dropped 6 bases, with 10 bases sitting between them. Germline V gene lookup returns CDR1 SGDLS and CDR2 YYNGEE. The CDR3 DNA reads TGTGCCAGCAGCGTAGAGGGCAGGGGAAACATTCAGTACTTC. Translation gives CASSVEGRGNIQYF.

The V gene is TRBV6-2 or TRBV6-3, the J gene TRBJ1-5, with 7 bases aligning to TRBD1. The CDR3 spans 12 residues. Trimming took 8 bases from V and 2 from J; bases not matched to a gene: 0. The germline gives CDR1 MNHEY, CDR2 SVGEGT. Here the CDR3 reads CASGQGNQPQHF. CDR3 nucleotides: TGTGCCAGCGGACAGGGCAATCAGCCCCAGCATTTT.

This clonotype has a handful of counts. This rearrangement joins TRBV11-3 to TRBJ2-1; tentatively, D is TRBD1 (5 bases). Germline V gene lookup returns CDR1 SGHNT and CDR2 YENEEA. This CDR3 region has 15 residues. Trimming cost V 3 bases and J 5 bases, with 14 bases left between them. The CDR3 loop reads CASSLTLLGDNEQFF. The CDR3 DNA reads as TGTGCCAGCAGCTTGACCCTATTAGGGGACAATGAGCAGTTCTTC.

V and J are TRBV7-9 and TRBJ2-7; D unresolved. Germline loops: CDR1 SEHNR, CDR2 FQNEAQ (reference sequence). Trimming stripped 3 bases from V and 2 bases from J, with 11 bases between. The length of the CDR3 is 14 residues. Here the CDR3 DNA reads TGTGCCAGCAGCTTGGGTCATAGGCCCTACGAGCAGTACTTC. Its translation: CASSLGHRPYEQYF.

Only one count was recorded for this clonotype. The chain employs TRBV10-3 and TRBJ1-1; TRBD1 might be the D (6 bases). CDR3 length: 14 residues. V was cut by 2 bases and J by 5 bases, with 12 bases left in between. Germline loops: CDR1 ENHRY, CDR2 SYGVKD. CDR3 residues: CAISEKGVRTEAFF. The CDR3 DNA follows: TGTGCCATCAGTGAGAAGGGGGTGAGGACTGAAGCTTTCTTT.

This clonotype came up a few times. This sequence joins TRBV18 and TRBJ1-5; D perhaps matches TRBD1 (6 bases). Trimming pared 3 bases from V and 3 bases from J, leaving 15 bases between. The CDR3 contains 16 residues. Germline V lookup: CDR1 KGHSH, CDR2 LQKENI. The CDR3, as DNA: TGTGCCAGCTCACCCCCTGGCAGGGGTAACAATCAGCCCCAGCATTTT. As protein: CASSPPGRGNNQPQHF.

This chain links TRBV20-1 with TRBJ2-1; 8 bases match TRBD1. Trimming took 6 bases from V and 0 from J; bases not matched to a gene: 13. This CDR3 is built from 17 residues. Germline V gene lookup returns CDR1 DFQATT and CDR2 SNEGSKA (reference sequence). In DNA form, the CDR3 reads TGCAGTGCCACCGGGACAGGCCTGTGGAGCTCCTACAATGAGCAGTTCTTC. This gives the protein CSATGTGLWSSYNEQFF.

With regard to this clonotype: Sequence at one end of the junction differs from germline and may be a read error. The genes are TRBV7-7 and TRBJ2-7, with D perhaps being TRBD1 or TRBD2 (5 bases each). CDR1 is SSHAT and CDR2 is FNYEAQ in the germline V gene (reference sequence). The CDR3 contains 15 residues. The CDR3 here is CASSPGTVGRGEQYF. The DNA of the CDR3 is TGTGCTAGCAGCCCCGGGACGGTCGGCAGAGGGGAGCAGTACTTC.

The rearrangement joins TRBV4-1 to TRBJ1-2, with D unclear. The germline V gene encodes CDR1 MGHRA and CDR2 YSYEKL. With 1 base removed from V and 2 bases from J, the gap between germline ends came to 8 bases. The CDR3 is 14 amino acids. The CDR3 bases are TGCGCCAGCAGCCAAGCGGGCGGGAACTATGGCTACACCTTC. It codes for CASSQAGGNYGYTF.

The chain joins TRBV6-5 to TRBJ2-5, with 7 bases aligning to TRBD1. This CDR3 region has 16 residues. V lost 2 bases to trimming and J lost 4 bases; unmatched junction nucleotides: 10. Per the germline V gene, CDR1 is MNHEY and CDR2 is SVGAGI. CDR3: CASSYGTGRGRETQYF. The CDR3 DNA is TGTGCCAGCAGTTACGGGACCGGCAGGGGGAGAGAGACCCAGTACTTC.

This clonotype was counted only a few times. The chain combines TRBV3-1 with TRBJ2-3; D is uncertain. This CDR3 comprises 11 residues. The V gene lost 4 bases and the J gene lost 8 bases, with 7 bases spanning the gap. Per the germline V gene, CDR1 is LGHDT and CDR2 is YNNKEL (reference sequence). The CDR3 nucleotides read TGTGCCAGCAGCCGGACCTCTACGCAGTATTTT. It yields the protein CASSRTSTQYF.

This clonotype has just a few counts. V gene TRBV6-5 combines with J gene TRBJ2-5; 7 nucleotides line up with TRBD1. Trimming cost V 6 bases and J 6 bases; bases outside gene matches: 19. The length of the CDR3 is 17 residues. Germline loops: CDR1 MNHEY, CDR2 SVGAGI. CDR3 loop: CASRGQLKSKKGKTQYF. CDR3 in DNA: TGTGCCAGCAGGGGACAGTTAAAATCAAAAAAGGGGAAGACCCAGTACTTC.